A single sample gave rise to the 3 T cell receptor beta chains below, sequenced in a study of blood T cell repertoires in COVID-19. The protocol was immunoSEQ multiplex PCR, while the TCRdb copy is restricted to in-frame clones and leaves out a portion. The repertoire holds about 150,000 clones, with over 75% as singletons. Sequencing input: peripheral blood. All receptors come from a woman aged 40-49 years with acute or convalescent COVID-19.

The V gene is TRBV6-5, the J gene TRBJ2-3; a possible D gene is TRBD2 (6 bases). The CDR3 is 14 residues long. Germline loops: CDR1 MNHEY, CDR2 SVGAGI. The V end was cut by 7 bases, the J end by 4 bases, with 15 bases between. This chain's CDR3 is CASNGGVESDTQYF. The CDR3 coding sequence is TGTGCCAGCAACGGGGGAGTTGAATCAGATACGCAGTATTTT.

The rearrangement uses TRBV5-6 and TRBJ2-7; D is unclear. The V gene lost 4 bases and the J gene lost 4 bases, with 12 bases spanning the gap. There are 13 residues in the CDR3. Germline CDR1 reads SGHDT; CDR2 reads YYEEEE. DNA for the CDR3: TGTGCCAGCAGCCCGGGTCGGCTTTACGAGCAGTACTTC. It encodes CASSPGRLYEQYF. Together with reference TRBV5-6 and TRBJ2-7, the CDR3 gives the full variable domain: DAGVTQSPTHLIKTRGQQVTLRCSPKSGHDTVSWYQQALGQGPQFIFQYYEEEERQRGNFPDRFSGHQFPNYSSELNVNALLLGDSALYLCASSPGRLYEQYFGPGTRLTVT.

The chain joins TRBV5-1 to TRBJ2-3, with 7 bases matching TRBD1. V trimming: 4 bases; J trimming: 3 bases; junction bases outside the gene matches: 8. Germline lookup yields CDR1 SGHRS and CDR2 YFSETQ. This CDR3 spans 15 amino acids. The CDR3 sequence: CASSTIHRGTDTQYF. Here the CDR3 DNA reads TGCGCCAGCAGCACCATCCACAGGGGTACAGATACGCAGTATTTT.